The rows below give T cell receptor beta chains drawn from one sample of a study of T-cell memory formation after mild COVID-19. TCRdb itself ran the 5' RACE reads through MiXCR, one entry per CDR3 protein. Of hundreds of thousands of distinct CDR3 sequences listed, approximately 20% are singletons. Material: PBMCs or a T cell subset sorted from them (not recorded which). The source of these receptors is an adult woman who had mild COVID-19 (a few samples of this study predate the infection). Cell type and time point are not known. The CDR3 runs from the conserved cysteine through the conserved F or W. A D gene is named only where the DNA matches it firmly. Size tells how often a clone was seen (once, few, many) or the class of an expanded clone, and some rows leave it out.

d_call | j_call | clone_size | v_call | cdr3_aa | cdr3_nt
TRBD1 | TRBJ2-3 | few | TRBV20-1 | CSAPDRGGPTDTQYF | TGCAGTGCTCCGGACAGGGGAGGTCCCACAGATACGCAGTATTTT
. | TRBJ2-7 | . | TRBV7-2 | CASSSAIMRGAYEQYF | TGTGCCAGCAGCTCAGCGATCATGCGCGGGGCCTACGAGCAGTACTTC
. | TRBJ1-2 | . | TRBV24-1 | CATSDPIGGYYGYTF | TGTGCCACCAGTGATCCGATAGGGGGTTACTATGGCTACACCTTC
. | TRBJ2-5 | few | TRBV19 | CASSRTKRYETQYF | TGTGCCAGTAGTAGGACTAAGCGATATGAGACCCAGTACTTC
TRBD1 | TRBJ1-5 | . | TRBV7-2 | CASSSFGTGTFLGNQPQHF | TGTGCCAGCAGCTCCTTTGGGACAGGGACGTTTCTTGGCAATCAGCCCCAGCATTTT
. | TRBJ2-3 | many | TRBV5-1 | CASSGDPQGVGDTQYF | TGCGCCAGCAGTGGTGACCCACAGGGTGTGGGAGATACGCAGTATTTT
. | TRBJ1-4 | . | TRBV30 | CAWSVIVSGKLFF | TGTGCCTGGAGTGTAATTGTAAGTGGAAAACTGTTTTTT
. | TRBJ1-2 | few | TRBV29-1 | CSVEEGGGYTF | TGCAGCGTTGAGGAGGGAGGGGGCTACACCTTC
. | TRBJ1-5 | few | TRBV24-1 | CATSDTTGAYNQPQHF | TGTGCCACCAGTGACACGACAGGCGCCTACAATCAGCCCCAGCATTTT
TRBD1 | TRBJ1-1 | few | TRBV2 | CASSARQGMNTEAFF | TGTGCCAGCAGTGCAAGACAGGGAATGAACACTGAAGCTTTCTTT
. | TRBJ2-2 | few | TRBV7-3 | CASSPGVGELFF | TGTGCCAGCAGCCCAGGGGTCGGGGAGCTGTTTTTT
TRBD1 | TRBJ2-3 | . | TRBV24-1 | CATSDPSTGGFSDTQYF | TGTGCCACCAGTGACCCTTCGACAGGGGGCTTTTCAGATACGCAGTATTTT
. | TRBJ1-1 | . | TRBV9 | CASSVALEDNTEAFF | TGTGCCAGCAGCGTAGCTTTAGAGGACAACACTGAAGCTTTCTTT
. | TRBJ1-2 | few | TRBV5-1 | CASSREGMNYGYTF | TGCGCCAGCAGCCGGGAAGGGATGAACTATGGCTACACCTTC
. | TRBJ2-1 | . | TRBV7-9 | CASSPRTDSYNEQFF | TGTGCCAGCAGCCCCCGGACCGACTCCTACAATGAGCAGTTCTTC